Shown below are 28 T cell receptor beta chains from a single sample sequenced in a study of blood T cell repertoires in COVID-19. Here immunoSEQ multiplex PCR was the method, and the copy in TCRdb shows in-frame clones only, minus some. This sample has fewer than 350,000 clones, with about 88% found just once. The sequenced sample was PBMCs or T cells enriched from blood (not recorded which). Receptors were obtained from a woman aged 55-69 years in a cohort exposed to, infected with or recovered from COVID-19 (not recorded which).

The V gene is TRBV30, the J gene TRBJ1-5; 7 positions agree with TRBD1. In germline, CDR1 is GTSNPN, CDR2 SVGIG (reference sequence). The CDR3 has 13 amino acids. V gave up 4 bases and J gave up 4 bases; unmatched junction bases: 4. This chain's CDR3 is CAWNPGGNQPQHF. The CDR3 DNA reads TGTGCCTGGAACCCAGGGGGGAATCAGCCCCAGCATTTT.

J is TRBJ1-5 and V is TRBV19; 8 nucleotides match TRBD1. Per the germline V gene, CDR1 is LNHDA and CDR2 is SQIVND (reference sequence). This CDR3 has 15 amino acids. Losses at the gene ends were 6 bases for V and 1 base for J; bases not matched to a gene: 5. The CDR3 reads CASSPDRGSNQPQHF. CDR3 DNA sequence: TGTGCCAGTAGCCCAGACAGGGGAAGCAATCAGCCCCAGCATTTT.

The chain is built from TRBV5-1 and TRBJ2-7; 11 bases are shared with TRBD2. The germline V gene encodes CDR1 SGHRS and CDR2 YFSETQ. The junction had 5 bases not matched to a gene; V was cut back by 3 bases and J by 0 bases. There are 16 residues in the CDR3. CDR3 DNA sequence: TGCGCCAGCAGCTCGACTAGCGGGGCCAGCTCCTACGAGCAGTACTTC. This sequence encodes CASSSTSGASSYEQYF.

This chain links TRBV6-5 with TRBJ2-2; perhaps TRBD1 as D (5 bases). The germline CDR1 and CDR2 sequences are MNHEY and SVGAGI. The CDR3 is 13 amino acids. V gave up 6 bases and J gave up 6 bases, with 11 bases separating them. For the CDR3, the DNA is TGTGCCAGCAGGAGCAGGGAATCCGGGGAGCTGTTTTTT. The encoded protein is CASRSRESGELFF.

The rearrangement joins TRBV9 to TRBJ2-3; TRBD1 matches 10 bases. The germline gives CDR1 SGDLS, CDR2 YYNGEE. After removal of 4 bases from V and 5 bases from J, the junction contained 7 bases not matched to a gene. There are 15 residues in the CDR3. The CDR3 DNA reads TGTGCCAGCAGCCCATGGACAGGGGGTGGAGATACGCAGTATTTT. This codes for CASSPWTGGGDTQYF.

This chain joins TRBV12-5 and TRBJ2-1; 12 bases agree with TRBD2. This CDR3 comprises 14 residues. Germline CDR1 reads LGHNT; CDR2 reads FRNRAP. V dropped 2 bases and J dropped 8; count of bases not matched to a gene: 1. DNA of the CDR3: TGTGCTAGTGGTTTGCTAGCGGGAGGGGATGAGCAGTTCTTC. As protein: CASGLLAGGDEQFF.

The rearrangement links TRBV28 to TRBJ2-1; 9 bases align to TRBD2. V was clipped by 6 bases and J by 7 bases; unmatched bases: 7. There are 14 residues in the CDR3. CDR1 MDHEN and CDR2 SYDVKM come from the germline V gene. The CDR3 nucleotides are TGTGCCAGCAGGACTAGCGGCAGAAGAAATGAGCAGTTCTTC. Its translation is CASRTSGRRNEQFF.

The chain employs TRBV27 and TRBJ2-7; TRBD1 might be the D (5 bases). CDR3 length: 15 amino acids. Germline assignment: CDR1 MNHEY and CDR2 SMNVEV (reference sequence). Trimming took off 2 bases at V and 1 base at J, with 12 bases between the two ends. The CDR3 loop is CASSLQGMPSYEQYF. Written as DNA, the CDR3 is TGTGCCAGCAGTTTACAGGGTATGCCTTCCTACGAGCAGTACTTC.

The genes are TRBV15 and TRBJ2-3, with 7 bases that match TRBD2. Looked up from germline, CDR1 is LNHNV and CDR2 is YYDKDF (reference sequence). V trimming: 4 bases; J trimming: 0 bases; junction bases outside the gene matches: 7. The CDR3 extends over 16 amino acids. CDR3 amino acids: CATSIGLGGSTDTQYF. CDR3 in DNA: TGTGCCACCAGCATAGGACTAGGTGGGAGCACAGATACGCAGTATTTT.

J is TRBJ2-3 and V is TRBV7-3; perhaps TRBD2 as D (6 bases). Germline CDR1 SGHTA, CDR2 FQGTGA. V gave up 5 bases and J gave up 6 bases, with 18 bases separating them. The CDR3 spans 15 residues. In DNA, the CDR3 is TGTGCCAGCAGCCCTAAGCGGGCCTCGTCGGATACGCAGTATTTT. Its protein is CASSPKRASSDTQYF.

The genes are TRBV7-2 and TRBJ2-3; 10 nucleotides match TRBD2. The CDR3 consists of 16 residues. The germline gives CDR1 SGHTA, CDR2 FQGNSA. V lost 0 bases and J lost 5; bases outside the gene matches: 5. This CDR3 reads CASSLAVAGGKDTQYF. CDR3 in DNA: TGTGCCAGCAGCTTAGCGGTAGCGGGAGGAAAAGATACGCAGTATTTT.

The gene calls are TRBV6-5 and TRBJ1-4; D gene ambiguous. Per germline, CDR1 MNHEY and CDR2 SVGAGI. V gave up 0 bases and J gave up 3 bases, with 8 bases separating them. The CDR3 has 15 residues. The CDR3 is CASSYSTRSNEKLFF. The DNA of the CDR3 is TGTGCCAGCAGTTACTCGACACGGTCTAATGAAAAACTGTTTTTT.

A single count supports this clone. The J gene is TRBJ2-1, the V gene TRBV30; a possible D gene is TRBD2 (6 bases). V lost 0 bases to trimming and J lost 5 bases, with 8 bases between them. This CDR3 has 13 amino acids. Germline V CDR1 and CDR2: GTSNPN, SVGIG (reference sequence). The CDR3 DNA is TGTGCCTGGAGTGTCGGGAGCGACAATGAGCAGTTCTTC. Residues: CAWSVGSDNEQFF.

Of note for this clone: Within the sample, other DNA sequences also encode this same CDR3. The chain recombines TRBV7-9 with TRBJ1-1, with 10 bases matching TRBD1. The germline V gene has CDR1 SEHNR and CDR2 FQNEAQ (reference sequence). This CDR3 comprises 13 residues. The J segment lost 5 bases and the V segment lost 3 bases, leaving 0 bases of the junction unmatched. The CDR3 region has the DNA TGTGCCAGCAGCTTGGGACAGGGGACTGAAGCTTTCTTT. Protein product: CASSLGQGTEAFF.

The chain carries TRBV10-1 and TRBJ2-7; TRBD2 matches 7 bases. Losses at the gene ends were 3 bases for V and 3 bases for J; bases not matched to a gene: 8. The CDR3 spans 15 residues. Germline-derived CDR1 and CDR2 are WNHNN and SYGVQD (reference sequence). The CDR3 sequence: CASSDLLATYYEQYF. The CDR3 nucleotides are TGCGCCAGCAGTGACCTACTAGCGACTTACTACGAGCAGTACTTC.

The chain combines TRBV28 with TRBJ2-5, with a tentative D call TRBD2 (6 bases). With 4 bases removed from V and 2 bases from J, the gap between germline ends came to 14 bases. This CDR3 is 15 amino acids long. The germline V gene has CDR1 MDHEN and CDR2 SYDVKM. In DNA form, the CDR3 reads TGTGCCAGCAGTTATCCGGGGACTTCTCAAGAGACCCAGTACTTC. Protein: CASSYPGTSQETQYF.

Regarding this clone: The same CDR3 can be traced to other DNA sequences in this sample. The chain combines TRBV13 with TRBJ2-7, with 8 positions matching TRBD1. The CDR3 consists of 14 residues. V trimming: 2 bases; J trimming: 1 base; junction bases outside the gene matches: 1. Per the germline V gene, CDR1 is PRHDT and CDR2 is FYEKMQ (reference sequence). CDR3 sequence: CASSLRDRSYEQYF. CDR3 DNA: TGTGCCAGCAGCTTACGGGACAGGTCCTACGAGCAGTACTTC.

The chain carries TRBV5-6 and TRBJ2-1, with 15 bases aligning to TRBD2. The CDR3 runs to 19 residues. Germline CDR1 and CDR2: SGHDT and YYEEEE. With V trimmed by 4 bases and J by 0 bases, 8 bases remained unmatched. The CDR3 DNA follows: TGTGCCAGCAGCACCAGGACTAGCGGGAGGGCCGGCTCCTACAATGAGCAGTTCTTC. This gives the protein CASSTRTSGRAGSYNEQFF.

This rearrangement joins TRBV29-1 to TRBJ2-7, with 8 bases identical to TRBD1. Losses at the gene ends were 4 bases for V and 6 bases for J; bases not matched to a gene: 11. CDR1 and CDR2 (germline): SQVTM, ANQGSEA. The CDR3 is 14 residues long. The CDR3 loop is CSVGPGGGGREQYF. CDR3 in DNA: TGCAGCGTTGGGCCAGGGGGCGGAGGTCGCGAGCAGTACTTC.

The CDR3 is CASSLARQGRNTEAFF. The CDR3 DNA is TGTGCCAGCAGCTTGGCCCGCCAGGGCCGGAACACTGAAGCTTTCTTT. The gene calls are TRBV5-4 and TRBJ1-1; D might be TRBD1 (5 bases). V was cut by 0 bases and J by 1 base, with 13 bases left in between. CDR3 length equals 16 residues. Germline CDR1 reads SGHNT; CDR2 reads YYREEE (reference sequence).

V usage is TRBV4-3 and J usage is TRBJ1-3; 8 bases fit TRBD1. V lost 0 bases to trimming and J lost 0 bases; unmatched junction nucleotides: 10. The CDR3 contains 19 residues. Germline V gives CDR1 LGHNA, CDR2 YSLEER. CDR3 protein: CASSQDYATGTGSGNTIYF. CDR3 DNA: TGCGCCAGCAGCCAAGATTACGCTACCGGGACAGGCTCTGGAAACACCATATATTTT.

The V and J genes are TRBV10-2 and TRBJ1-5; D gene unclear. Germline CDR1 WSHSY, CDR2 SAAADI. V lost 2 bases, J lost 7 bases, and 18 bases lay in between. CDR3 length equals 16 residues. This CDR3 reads CASSERGSAVWQPQHF. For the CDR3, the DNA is TGCGCCAGCAGTGAGAGAGGATCGGCAGTATGGCAGCCCCAGCATTTT.

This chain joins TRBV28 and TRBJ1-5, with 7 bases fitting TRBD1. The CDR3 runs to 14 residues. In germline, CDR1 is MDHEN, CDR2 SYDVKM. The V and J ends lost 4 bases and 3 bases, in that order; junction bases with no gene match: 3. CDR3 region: CASSYQGVNQPQHF. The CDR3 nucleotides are TGTGCCAGCAGTTATCAGGGGGTCAATCAGCCCCAGCATTTT.

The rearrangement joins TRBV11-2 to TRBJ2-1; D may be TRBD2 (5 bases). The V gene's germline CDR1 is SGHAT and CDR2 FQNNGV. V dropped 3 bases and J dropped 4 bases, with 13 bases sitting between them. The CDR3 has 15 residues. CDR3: CASSLWAEEYNEQFF. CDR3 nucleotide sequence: TGTGCCAGCAGCTTGTGGGCGGAGGAGTACAATGAGCAGTTCTTC.

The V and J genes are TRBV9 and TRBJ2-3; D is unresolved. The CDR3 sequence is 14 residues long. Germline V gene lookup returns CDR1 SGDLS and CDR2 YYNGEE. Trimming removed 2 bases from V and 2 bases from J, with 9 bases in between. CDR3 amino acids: CASSVSHFTDTQYF. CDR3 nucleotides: TGTGCCAGCAGCGTTTCCCACTTCACAGATACGCAGTATTTT.

CDR3 sequence: CASLTSGRPSSYNEQFF. The CDR3 DNA reads TGTGCCAGCCTAACTAGCGGGAGGCCTAGCTCCTACAATGAGCAGTTCTTC. The chain joins TRBV14 to TRBJ2-1; TRBD2 agrees at 12 bases. With V trimmed by 8 bases and J by 0 bases, 8 bases remained unmatched. Germline-derived CDR1 and CDR2 are SGHDN and FVKESK. This CDR3 is built from 17 residues.

This CDR3 is CASRRTIGEEQYF. CDR3 DNA sequence: TGTGCCAGCAGAAGAACTATCGGGGAGGAGCAGTACTTC. The chain carries TRBV27 and TRBJ2-7; possibly TRBD2 for D (5 bases). Trimming shortened V by 6 bases and J by 7 bases, and 16 bases separated the two germline ends. Germline V gene sequence: CDR1 MNHEY, CDR2 SMNVEV (reference sequence). The CDR3 runs 13 residues.

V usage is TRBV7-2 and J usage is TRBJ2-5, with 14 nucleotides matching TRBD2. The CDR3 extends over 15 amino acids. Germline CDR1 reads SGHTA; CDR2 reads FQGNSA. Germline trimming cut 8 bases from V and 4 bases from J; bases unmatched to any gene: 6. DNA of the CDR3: TGTGCCAGCTCCCAGACTAGCGGGAGGGGAGAGACCCAGTACTTC. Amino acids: CASSQTSGRGETQYF.